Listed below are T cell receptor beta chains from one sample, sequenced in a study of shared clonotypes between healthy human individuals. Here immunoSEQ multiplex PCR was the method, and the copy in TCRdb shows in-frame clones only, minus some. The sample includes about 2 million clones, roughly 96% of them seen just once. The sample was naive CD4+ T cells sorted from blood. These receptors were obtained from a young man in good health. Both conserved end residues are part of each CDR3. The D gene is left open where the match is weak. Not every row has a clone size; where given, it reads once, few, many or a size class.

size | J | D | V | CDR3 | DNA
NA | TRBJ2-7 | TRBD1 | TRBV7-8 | CASSLQGVPYEQYF | TGTGCCAGCAGCTTACAGGGGGTTCCCTACGAGCAGTACTTC
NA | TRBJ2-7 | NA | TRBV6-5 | CASTLGYFSYEQYF | TGTGCCAGCACCCTGGGGTATTTCTCCTACGAGCAGTACTTC
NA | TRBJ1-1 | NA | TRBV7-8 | CASTLSQNTEAFF | TGTGCCAGCACCCTCAGTCAGAACACTGAAGCTTTCTTT
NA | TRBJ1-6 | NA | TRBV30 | CACPASQGSPLHF | TGTGCCTGCCCAGCCAGCCAGGGGTCACCCCTCCACTTT
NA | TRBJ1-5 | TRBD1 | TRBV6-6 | CASRPDRGVGNQPQHF | TGTGCCAGCAGACCAGACAGGGGGGTAGGCAATCAGCCCCAGCATTTT
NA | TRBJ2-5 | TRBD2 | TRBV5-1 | CASSLGPSSGGRETQYF | TGCGCCAGCAGCTTGGGGCCGTCTAGCGGGGGTCGAGAGACCCAGTACTTC
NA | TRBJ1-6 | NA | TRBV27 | CASSLLVGSNSPLHF | TGTGCCAGCAGTTTGTTGGTAGGGAGTAATTCACCCCTCCACTTT
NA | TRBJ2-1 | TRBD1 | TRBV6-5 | CASSYTTGVSGNEQFF | TGTGCCAGCAGTTACACCACAGGGGTTTCGGGCAATGAGCAGTTCTTC
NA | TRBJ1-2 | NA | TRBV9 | CASSVGQGYGYTF | TGTGCCAGCAGCGTAGGTCAGGGATATGGCTACACCTTC
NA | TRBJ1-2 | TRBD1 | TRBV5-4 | CASSLGLGQGAYGYTF | TGTGCCAGCAGCTTGGGACTCGGACAGGGGGCCTATGGCTACACCTTC
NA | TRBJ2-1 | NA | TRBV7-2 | CASSLAEAGEQFF | TGTGCCAGCAGCTTAGCGGAGGCAGGCGAGCAGTTCTTC
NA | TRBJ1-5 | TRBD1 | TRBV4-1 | CASSQELGQGARQPQHF | TGCGCCAGCAGCCAAGAGCTTGGACAGGGGGCGCGGCAGCCCCAGCATTTT
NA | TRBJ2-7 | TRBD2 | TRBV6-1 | CASSALTGLGYEQYF | TGTGCCAGCAGTGCCCTAACGGGACTAGGCTACGAGCAGTACTTC
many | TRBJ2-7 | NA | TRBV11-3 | CASSPTGGGKSRLEQYF | TGTGCCAGCAGTCCCACTGGAGGGGGGAAGTCCCGGCTCGAGCAGTACTTC
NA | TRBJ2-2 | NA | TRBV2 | CASSPSGARELFF | TGTGCCAGCAGTCCTTCCGGGGCGAGGGAGCTGTTTTTT
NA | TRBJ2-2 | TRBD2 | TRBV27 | CASSIRLFSGSTRGTGELFF | TGTGCCAGCAGCATCCGACTTTTTAGCGGGAGCACTCGGGGGACCGGGGAGCTGTTTTTT
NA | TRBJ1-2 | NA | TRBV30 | CAWTDQRYGYTF | TGTGCCTGGACAGACCAGAGATATGGCTACACCTTC
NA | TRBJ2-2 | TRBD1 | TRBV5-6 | CASSLAGGAYTGELFF | TGTGCCAGCAGCTTGGCAGGGGGTGCGTACACCGGGGAGCTGTTTTTT
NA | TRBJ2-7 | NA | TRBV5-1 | CASSDPGGLSYEQYF | TGCGCCAGCAGCGACCCAGGGGGGCTCTCCTACGAGCAGTACTTC
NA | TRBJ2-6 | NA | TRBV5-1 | CASSLRMLSGANVLTF | TGCGCCAGCAGCTTGAGGATGCTCTCTGGGGCCAACGTCCTGACTTTC
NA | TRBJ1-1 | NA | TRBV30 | CAWGQHMNTEAFF | TGTGCCTGGGGACAGCACATGAACACTGAAGCTTTCTTT
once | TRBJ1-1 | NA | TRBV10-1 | CASSESTDTEAFF | TGCGCCAGCAGTGAGTCGACGGACACTGAAGCTTTCTTT
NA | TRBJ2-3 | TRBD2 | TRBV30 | CAWSVLRTSGSGSTDTQYF | TGTGCCTGGAGTGTACTTCGGACTAGCGGGAGTGGGAGCACAGATACGCAGTATTTT
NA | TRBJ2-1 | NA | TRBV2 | CASSERTEQFF | TGTGCCAGCAGTGAGCGGACTGAGCAGTTCTTC
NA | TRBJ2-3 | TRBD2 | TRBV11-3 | CASSSYSAGGPDTQYF | TGTGCCAGCAGCTCCTATTCAGCGGGAGGGCCAGATACGCAGTATTTT
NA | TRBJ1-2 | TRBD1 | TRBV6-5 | CASRKTGSYGYTF | TGTGCCAGCAGAAAGACAGGGTCTTATGGCTACACCTTC
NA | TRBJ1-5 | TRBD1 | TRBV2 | CASSERQGGRSNQPQHF | TGTGCCAGCAGTGAGAGACAGGGCGGGAGAAGCAATCAGCCCCAGCATTTT
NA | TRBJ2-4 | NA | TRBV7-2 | CASSLEALVGGLAKNIQYF | TGTGCCAGCAGCTTAGAGGCCCTCGTGGGGGGGCTGGCCAAAAACATTCAGTACTTC
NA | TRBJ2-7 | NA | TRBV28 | CASLRSYEQYF | TGTGCCAGCCTTCGGTCCTACGAGCAGTACTTC
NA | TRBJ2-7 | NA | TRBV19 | CASSSRLSVGYEQYF | TGTGCCAGTAGTTCTCGCCTATCAGTGGGCTACGAGCAGTACTTC
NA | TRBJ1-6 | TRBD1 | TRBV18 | CASSLSGTGGSSYNSPLHF | TGTGCCAGCTCACTCTCCGGGACAGGGGGGAGCTCCTATAATTCACCCCTCCACTTT
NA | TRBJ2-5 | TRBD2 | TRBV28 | CASSFSGRETQYF | TGTGCCAGTAGCTTTAGCGGGAGAGAGACCCAGTACTTC
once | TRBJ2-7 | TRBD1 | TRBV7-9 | CASSLAGTGGEQYF | TGTGCCAGCAGCTTAGCCGGGACAGGAGGCGAGCAGTACTTC
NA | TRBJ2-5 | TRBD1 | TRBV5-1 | CASSLGQGAETQYF | TGCGCCAGCAGCTTGGGACAGGGTGCAGAGACCCAGTACTTC
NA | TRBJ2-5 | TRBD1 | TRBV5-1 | CASSHGQGRSGLQETQYF | TGCGCCAGCAGCCACGGACAGGGAAGAAGTGGGTTGCAAGAGACCCAGTACTTC
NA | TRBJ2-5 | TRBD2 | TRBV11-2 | CASSLSLFLAGGRETQYF | TGTGCCAGCAGCTTATCCCTTTTCCTAGCGGGGGGGAGAGAGACCCAGTACTTC
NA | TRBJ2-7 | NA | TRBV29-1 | CSVAHSYEQYF | TGCAGCGTTGCCCATAGCTACGAGCAGTACTTC
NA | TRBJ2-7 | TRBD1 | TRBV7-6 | CASSPETGGAYEQYF | TGTGCCAGCAGCCCAGAGACAGGGGGGGCCTACGAGCAGTACTTC
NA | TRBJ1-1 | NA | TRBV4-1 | CASSQEQGREAFF | TGCGCCAGCAGCCAAGAACAGGGTAGGGAAGCTTTCTTT
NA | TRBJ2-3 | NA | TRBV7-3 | CASSLRGGSDTQYF | TGTGCCAGCAGCTTAAGGGGCGGGTCAGATACGCAGTATTTT
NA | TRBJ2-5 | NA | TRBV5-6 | CASSQTAGTVYQETQYF | TGTGCCAGCAGCCAGACGGCCGGGACGGTGTACCAAGAGACCCAGTACTTC
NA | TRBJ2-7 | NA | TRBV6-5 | CASSSYTGDSYEQYF | TGTGCCAGCAGTTCCTACACGGGGGACTCCTACGAGCAGTACTTC
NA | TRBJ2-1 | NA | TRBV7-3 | CASSLTRNEQFF | TGTGCCAGCAGCTTGACAAGAAATGAGCAGTTCTTC
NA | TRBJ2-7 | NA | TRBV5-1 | CASSQENGPEQYF | TGCGCCAGCAGCCAGGAAAATGGGCCCGAGCAGTACTTC
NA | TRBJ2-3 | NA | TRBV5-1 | CASSSPTDTQYF | TGCGCCAGCAGCTCTCCCACAGATACGCAGTATTTT
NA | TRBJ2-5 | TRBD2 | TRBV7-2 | CASSLGGSVRETQYF | TGTGCCAGCAGCTTAGGCGGGAGCGTTAGGGAGACCCAGTACTTC
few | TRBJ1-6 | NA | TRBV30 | CAWSAKGSGSPLHF | TGTGCCTGGAGCGCCAAAGGCTCAGGTTCACCCCTCCACTTT
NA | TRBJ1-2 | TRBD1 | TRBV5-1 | CASSLADRGNGYTF | TGCGCCAGCAGCTTGGCCGACAGGGGGAATGGCTACACCTTC